A single sample gave rise to the 17 T cell receptor beta chains below, sequenced in a study of cytomegalovirus exposure and HLA in healthy donors. PCR involved 60 Vbeta and 13 Jbeta primers. Generated by immunoSEQ multiplex PCR, the TCRdb table keeps only in-frame clones and is missing some. The table lists around 100,000 clones, approximately 79% of them singletons. Sequencing was carried out using PBMCs. The receptors shown here come from an older woman in good health and CMV-seropositive.

This clone was observed a handful of times. This chain connects TRBV10-3 to TRBJ2-5; D might be TRBD2 (5 bases). V was clipped by 3 bases and J by 5 bases, with 7 bases between them. In germline, CDR1 is ENHRY, CDR2 SYGVKD. The CDR3 extends over 12 amino acids. In nucleotides, the CDR3 is TGTGCCATCAGTGAAGGAGGTGAGACCCAGTACTTC. This encodes CAISEGGETQYF.

This chain joins TRBV25-1 and TRBJ2-6; TRBD2 aligns across 8 bases. Germline-derived CDR1 and CDR2 are MGHDK and SYGVNS. The CDR3 spans 18 residues. V lost 6 bases, J lost 1 base, and 11 bases stayed unmatched. The CDR3 region has the DNA TGTGCCAGCAGCTCCCCCTCAGCGGGAGAGTCTGGGGCCAACGTCCTGACTTTC. Its translation: CASSSPSAGESGANVLTF. Full variable domain (remainder filled in from reference TRBV25-1 and TRBJ2-6): EADIYQTPRYLVIGTGKKITLECSQTMGHDKMYWYQQDPGMELHLIHYSYGVNSTEKGDLSSESTVSRIRTEHFPLTLESARPSHTSQYLCASSSPSAGESGANVLTFGAGSRLTVL.

The V and J genes are TRBV9 and TRBJ2-7; 7 bases are a match to TRBD1. The CDR3 is 15 residues long. With V trimmed by 4 bases and J by 3 bases, 10 bases remained unmatched. Germline CDR1 SGDLS, CDR2 YYNGEE. The DNA for the CDR3 is TGTGCCAGCAGCCCTACAGGGGTGGCTAGCTACGAGCAGTACTTC. Its protein product is CASSPTGVASYEQYF. The entire variable domain, with the rest obtained from reference TRBV9 and TRBJ2-7, is as follows: DSGVTQTPKHLITATGQRVTLRCSPRSGDLSVYWYQQSLDQGLQFLIQYYNGEERAKGNILERFSAQQFPDLHSELNLSSLELGDSALYFCASSPTGVASYEQYFGPGTRLTVT.

The chain uses TRBV5-1 and TRBJ2-1, with 9 nucleotides matching TRBD1. The CDR3 runs to 15 residues. V shed 0 bases, J shed 8 bases, and the junction held 6 bases outside the gene matches. Germline-derived CDR1 and CDR2 are SGHRS and YFSETQ. The CDR3 spells CASSLAGTGTDEQFF. The CDR3 DNA reads as TGCGCCAGCAGCTTGGCCGGGACAGGGACGGATGAGCAGTTCTTC.

The gene calls are TRBV18 and TRBJ2-3; tentatively, D is TRBD1 (5 bases). From germline, CDR1 is KGHSH and CDR2 LQKENI. This CDR3 comprises 12 residues. The V end lost 6 bases, the J end lost 4 bases, and 8 bases lay between the germline ends. The CDR3 region has the DNA TGTGCCAGCTCGTCCAGGGCAGATACGCAGTATTTT. Translated, it gives CASSSRADTQYF.

The chain links TRBV29-1 to TRBJ1-1, with 10 positions matching TRBD1. The V segment lost 3 bases and the J segment 8 bases; nucleotides outside the gene matches: 9. The CDR3 has 14 residues. The germline V gene encodes CDR1 SQVTM and CDR2 ANQGSEA. The CDR3: CSVEGRTGGAEAFF. In DNA form, the CDR3 reads TGCAGCGTTGAGGGGAGGACAGGGGGAGCCGAAGCTTTCTTT.

The J gene is TRBJ1-4, the V gene TRBV9, with 10 bases aligning to TRBD1. V dropped 4 bases and J dropped 8; count of bases not matched to a gene: 8. The CDR3 has 15 residues. Germline V lookup: CDR1 SGDLS, CDR2 YYNGEE. CDR3 in amino acids: CASSKFGTGEEKLFF. The CDR3 DNA follows: TGTGCCAGCAGCAAATTCGGGACAGGGGAGGAAAAACTGTTTTTT.

The chain is built from TRBV15 and TRBJ2-5; 7 positions match TRBD2. The DNA end is more similar to TRBJ2-7, so the J call may be wrong. Germline lookup yields CDR1 LNHNV and CDR2 YYDKDF (reference sequence). The CDR3 spans 17 residues. The CDR3 protein is CATSRELAVSALGEQYF. The DNA of the CDR3 is TGTGCCACCAGCAGAGAGCTAGCGGTTTCCGCCTTGGGCGAGCAGTACTTC.

The chain uses TRBV19 and TRBJ2-5; the D gene is possibly TRBD2 (6 bases). Germline CDR1 and CDR2: LNHDA and SQIVND (reference sequence). The CDR3 totals 11 residues. Here the CDR3 reads CAAGRQETQYF. CDR3 nucleotide sequence: TGTGCTGCAGGGAGGCAGGAGACCCAGTACTTC.

The chain has TRBV7-3 and TRBJ2-2; 8 bases agree with TRBD1. CDR1 is SGHTA, CDR2 FQGTGA, per germline. The CDR3 contains 15 residues. V was pared by 5 bases and J by 2 bases, with 4 bases of the junction left unmatched. The CDR3 nucleotides read TGTGCCAGCAGCCCAGGACAGGGTAACACCGGGGAGCTGTTTTTT. The encoded protein is CASSPGQGNTGELFF.

J is TRBJ2-5 and V is TRBV5-8; 9 bases align to TRBD1. V lost 4 bases and J lost 2; bases outside the gene matches: 9. In germline, CDR1 is SGHTS, CDR2 YDEGEE. CDR3 length equals 16 residues. The CDR3 coding sequence is TGTGCCAGCAGCACCGGGACAGGGATAGTACAAGAGACCCAGTACTTC. Translation gives CASSTGTGIVQETQYF.

The chain combines TRBV19 with TRBJ2-6; D may be TRBD1 (5 bases). Germline lookup yields CDR1 LNHDA and CDR2 SQIVND (reference sequence). The CDR3 consists of 14 residues. Trimming shortened V by 6 bases and J by 2 bases, and 8 bases separated the two germline ends. The CDR3 DNA reads TGTGCCAGTAGGGCAGGGCCTGGGGCCAACGTCCTGACTTTC. It is translated as CASRAGPGANVLTF.

The chain employs TRBV5-4 and TRBJ1-3; no definite D call. The CDR3 is 13 amino acids. Trimming took 1 base from V and 4 from J, leaving 6 bases between them. Germline V CDR1 and CDR2: SGHNT, YYREEE (reference sequence). The CDR3: CASSLIGGNTIYF. CDR3 DNA: TGTGCCAGCAGCTTGATTGGCGGAAACACCATATATTTT.

The CDR3 DNA sequence: TGTGCCAGCAGCCGTCGGGGGACAGACGGGGCCAACGTCCTGACTTTC. Translating gives CASSRRGTDGANVLTF. This chain links TRBV27 with TRBJ2-6; tentatively, D is TRBD1 (7 bases). Trimming cost V 6 bases and J 4 bases, with 16 bases left between them. CDR3 length equals 16 residues. Germline V gives CDR1 MNHEY, CDR2 SMNVEV (reference sequence).

This rearrangement joins TRBV2 to TRBJ1-5, with 7 bases that match TRBD1. Germline V lookup: CDR1 SNHLY, CDR2 FYNNEI. This CDR3 spans 14 amino acids. The V segment lost 3 bases and the J segment 4 bases; nucleotides outside the gene matches: 3. CDR3 protein: CASSDRGWNQPQHF. CDR3 coding DNA: TGTGCCAGCAGTGACAGGGGGTGGAATCAGCCCCAGCATTTT.

In its sample, this clone was seen a few times. The chain combines TRBV2 with TRBJ2-3; D not resolved. V was clipped by 6 bases and J by 6 bases, with 13 bases between them. CDR1 is SNHLY, CDR2 FYNNEI, per germline. The CDR3 spans 13 residues. The CDR3 DNA reads as TGTGCCAGCAGCTGGGCCCGTCTCGATACGCAGTATTTT. Its translation: CASSWARLDTQYF.

The chain joins TRBV19 to TRBJ2-7; 8 nucleotides align to TRBD2. This CDR3 is built from 13 residues. Germline assignment: CDR1 LNHDA and CDR2 SQIVND (reference sequence). With 5 bases clipped from V and 7 bases from J, the junction kept 7 bases outside the gene matches. As DNA, the CDR3 is TGTGCCAGTAGTCGGGAGGGCCTAGGGGAGCAGTACTTC. Protein product: CASSREGLGEQYF.